These 2 T cell receptor beta chains were all obtained from the same sample, sequenced in a study of T cell clonality in common variable immunodeficiency. Study outcomes and limitations: Fewer deletions and N-nucleotide insertions were reportedly seen in common variable immunodeficiency TCR beta sequences.

TCRdb's copy holds only in-frame clones and misses some; the assay was immunoSEQ multiplex PCR. The repertoire has about 42,000 clones, none seen only once; the ten largest take roughly 6%. No cognate antigen is known for these TCRs. The sequenced sample consisted of peripheral blood mononuclear cells. The receptor source for this set is a human donor with common variable immunodeficiency.

Note on this clone: Read coverage stops 3 residues before the CDR3 terminus; the germline J gene supplies the remainder. The rearrangement links TRBV19 to TRBJ1-5; D gene ambiguous. CDR1 and CDR2 (germline): LNHDA, SQIVND (reference sequence). This CDR3 is 14 amino acids long. The CDR3 sequence is CASSRAGSPRPQHF. The covered CDR3 bases are TGTGCCAGTAGTAGGGCAGGAAGTCCCAGACCC.

As regards this clone: The CDR3 is cut off 3 residues early in the read; its end comes from the germline J gene. V usage is TRBV7-9 and J usage is TRBJ1-2; D unclear. The CDR3 is made up of 11 amino acids. V was pared by 4 bases and J by 7 bases, with 7 bases between. The V gene's germline CDR1 is SEHNR and CDR2 FQNEAQ (reference sequence). The sequenced CDR3 bases are TGTGCCAGCAGCTCGAACGGTGGC. Residues: CASSSNGG. The full CDR3 protein is CASSSNGGYTF.